This is a list of T cell receptor beta chains from one sample in a study of T cells in Graves' hyperthyroidism and ophthalmopathy. TCRdb recomputed calls from the multiplex PCR reads with MiXCR, one row per CDR3 protein. The data show around 400,000 distinct CDR3 sequences, approximately 16% seen once. Specimen: blood. These receptors were obtained from an older woman with Graves' ophthalmopathy. Both conserved end residues are part of each CDR3. A D gene is named only where the DNA matches it firmly. Rows give clone size only sometimes, using once, few, many, or a class for an expanded clone.

many | TRBD2 | TRBJ2-7 | TRBV30 | TGTGCCGGCGGGGGCTACGAGCAGTACTTC | CAGGGYEQYF
- | TRBD2 | TRBJ2-7 | TRBV11-2 | TGTGCCAGCAGCCTACCGCCGGGACTAGCGGGCAGCTCCTACGAGCAGTACTTC | CASSLPPGLAGSSYEQYF
few | TRBD1 | TRBJ2-7 | TRBV7-2 | TGTGCCAGCAGCTTACCGACTACCGGGACAGGGTTCCTCTCCTACGAGCAGTACTTC | CASSLPTTGTGFLSYEQYF
many | - | TRBJ2-7 | TRBV20-1 | TGCAGTGCTCTCAGATACGAGCAGTACTTC | CSALRYEQYF
- | - | TRBJ1-4 | TRBV12-3/TRBV12-4 | TGTGCCAGCAGTTTAAAGGCAGGCCTGAGGGAACTGTTTTTT | CASSLKAGLRELFF
many | - | TRBJ2-7 | TRBV27 | TGTACCAGCACCCTTGCCGGAGGGGGGATCCACGAGCAGTACTTC | CTSTLAGGGIHEQYF
many | - | TRBJ2-3 | TRBV24-1 | TGTGCCACCAGTGATAGGAGGTCTAGCACAGATACGCAGTATTTT | CATSDRRSSTDTQYF
few | - | TRBJ2-2 | TRBV28 | TGTGCCAGCAGTCGGCCCCTAATAGCCGGGGAGCTGTTTTTT | CASSRPLIAGELFF
many | TRBD2 | TRBJ2-3 | TRBV5-1 | TGCGCCAGCAGCTGGGGACTAGCGGGTCCCACAGATACGCAGTATTTT | CASSWGLAGPTDTQYF
many | - | TRBJ2-1 | TRBV7-9 | TGTGCCAGCAGCCACCGGGACTCCTCCTACAATGAGCAGTTCTTC | CASSHRDSSYNEQFF
many | TRBD1 | TRBJ2-4 | TRBV5-1 | TGCGCCAGCAGCTCCCTCGGACAGGCCCCACTGGTGGAAAACATTCAGTACTTC | CASSSLGQAPLVENIQYF
many | TRBD1 | TRBJ1-4 | TRBV30 | TGTGCCTGGAGTGTACGGACAGGGAGCGAAAAACTGTTTTTT | CAWSVRTGSEKLFF
many | TRBD1 | TRBJ2-1 | TRBV28 | TGTGCCAGCAGTTTAGAGACAGGGCCTTTTTATGAGCAGTTCTTC | CASSLETGPFYEQFF
many | TRBD2 | TRBJ2-3 | TRBV3-1 | TGTGCCAGCAGCCAAGAGGCGACTAGCCCAGATACGCAGTATTTT | CASSQEATSPDTQYF
- | TRBD2 | TRBJ2-7 | TRBV20-1 | TGCAGTGTGCTAGCGGGAGAGGCTTCCTGGGAGCAGTACTTC | CSVLAGEASWEQYF
- | TRBD1 | TRBJ2-3 | TRBV4-1 | TGCGCCAGCAGCCAAGGAGTTTGGACAGGGGGAAGAACAGATACGCAGTATTTT | CASSQGVWTGGRTDTQYF
once | - | TRBJ2-3 | TRBV27 | TGTGCCAGCAGTTTCAGGGCTAGCAGCACAGATACGCAGTATTTT | CASSFRASSTDTQYF
- | TRBD2 | TRBJ2-7 | TRBV6-5 | TGTGCCAGCAGTTACTCGACTAGCTGGGGGTACGAGCAGTACTTC | CASSYSTSWGYEQYF
many | - | TRBJ2-7 | TRBV6-1 | TGTGCCAGCTTCGAGGGCCTGGGCGAGCAGTACTTC | CASFEGLGEQYF
many | - | TRBJ2-1 | TRBV6-1 | TGTGCCAGCAGTGCGGGATTCGGCTCCTACAATGAGCAGTTCTTC | CASSAGFGSYNEQFF
few | TRBD2 | TRBJ2-2 | TRBV9 | TGTGCCAGCAGCGCCTTAGCGGGAGGGCCGACCGGGGAGCTGTTTTTT | CASSALAGGPTGELFF
many | TRBD2 | TRBJ2-1 | TRBV2 | TGTGCCAGCAGGTCGGGAGGGCCAAGTGAGCAGTTCTTC | CASRSGGPSEQFF
- | - | TRBJ1-2 | TRBV27 | TGTGCCAGCAGTACCTCGACCCCGGCGGGCAACTATGGCTACACCTTC | CASSTSTPAGNYGYTF
many | - | TRBJ2-1 | TRBV29-1 | TGCAGCGTTGAAGAGTACCGAGCGGAGTACAATGAGCAGTTCTTC | CSVEEYRAEYNEQFF
few | TRBD2 | TRBJ2-7 | TRBV29-1 | TGCAGCGCCGAGGCGGGAGGGCCTAACGAGCAGTACTTC | CSAEAGGPNEQYF
- | TRBD1 | TRBJ1-2 | TRBV27 | TGTGCCAGCAGTCTCATTTCGACAGGGGGCGCTAACTATGGCTACACCTTC | CASSLISTGGANYGYTF
- | - | TRBJ2-7 | TRBV7-9 | TGTGCCAGCAGCTTAAACTTGGACGAGCAGTACTTC | CASSLNLDEQYF
many | TRBD2 | TRBJ2-5 | TRBV7-9 | TGTGCCAGCAGCTTAGCGACTAGCGAGACCCAGTACTTC | CASSLATSETQYF
- | TRBD1 | TRBJ1-2 | TRBV5-5 | TGTGCCAGCAGTTCCAAAACAGGGGAGGATGGCTACACCTTC | CASSSKTGEDGYTF
many | - | TRBJ1-5 | TRBV27 | TGTGCCAGCCCCAATCAGCCCCAGCATTTT | CASPNQPQHF
- | - | TRBJ2-1 | TRBV4-1 | TGCGCCAGCAGCCAAGGTCCGGGAGTGAACCCGGGCTGCAATGAGCAGTTCTTC | CASSQGPGVNPGCNEQFF
- | - | TRBJ2-7 | TRBV7-9 | TGTGCCAGCAGCCCAAAACAGAGCGGACACGAGACCTACGAGCAGTACTTC | CASSPKQSGHETYEQYF
many | - | TRBJ1-1 | TRBV29-1 | TGCAGCTCCACCCGGGACCCGAACACTGAAGCTTTCTTT | CSSTRDPNTEAFF
many | TRBD2 | TRBJ2-7 | TRBV12-3/TRBV12-4 | TGTGCCAGCAGTTTAGAGTTAGCGGGAGGCTACGAGCAGTACTTC | CASSLELAGGYEQYF
few | - | TRBJ2-5 | TRBV29-1 | TGCAGCGTCCCCGTACAAGATAGGAGAACCCAGTACTTC | CSVPVQDRRTQYF
many | - | TRBJ2-5 | TRBV6-1 | TGTGCCAGCAGTGAGAGGGAGCGGGAGACCCAGTACTTC | CASSERERETQYF
- | - | TRBJ2-1 | TRBV24-1 | TGTGCCACCAGTGATCCAACGGAGGGGGAGGGTTACAATGAGCAGTTCTTC | CATSDPTEGEGYNEQFF
many | TRBD2 | TRBJ2-5 | TRBV24-1 | TGTGCCACCAGTGACGGAGGGCTAGCGGGAGGGCCGTCCCAGTACTTC | CATSDGGLAGGPSQYF
many | - | TRBJ2-2 | TRBV3-1 | TGTGCCAGCAGCGGGGGAGGCACCGGGGAGCTGTTTTTT | CASSGGGTGELFF
- | TRBD2 | TRBJ2-7 | TRBV2 | TGTGCCAGCAGTGAAGAGGCTAGCGGTTTGGAGCAGTACTTC | CASSEEASGLEQYF
many | - | TRBJ2-3 | TRBV28 | TGTGCCAGCAGTCACCCTTTCGTGTTAGGGGATGGCACAGATACGCAGTATTTT | CASSHPFVLGDGTDTQYF
many | TRBD2 | TRBJ2-1 | TRBV20-1 | TGCAGTGCTCCCCGGGACTACCAATACAATGAGCAGTTCTTC | CSAPRDYQYNEQFF